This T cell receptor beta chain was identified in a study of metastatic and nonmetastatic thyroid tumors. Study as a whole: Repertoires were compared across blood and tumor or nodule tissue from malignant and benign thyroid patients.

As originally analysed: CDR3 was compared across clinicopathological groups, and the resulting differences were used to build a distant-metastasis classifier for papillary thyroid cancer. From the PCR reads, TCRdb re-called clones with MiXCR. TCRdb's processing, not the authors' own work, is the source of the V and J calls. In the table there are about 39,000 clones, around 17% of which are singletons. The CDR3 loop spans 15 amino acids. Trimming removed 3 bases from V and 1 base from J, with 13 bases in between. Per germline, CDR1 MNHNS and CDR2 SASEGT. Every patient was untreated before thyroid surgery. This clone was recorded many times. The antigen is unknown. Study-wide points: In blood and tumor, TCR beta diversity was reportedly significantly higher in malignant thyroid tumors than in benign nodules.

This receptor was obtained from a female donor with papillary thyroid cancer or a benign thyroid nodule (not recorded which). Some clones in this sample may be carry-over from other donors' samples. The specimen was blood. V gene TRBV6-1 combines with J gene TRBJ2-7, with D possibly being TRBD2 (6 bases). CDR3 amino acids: CASSESGTGSYEQYF. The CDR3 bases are TGTGCCAGCAGTGAGTCCGGGACTGGATCCTACGAGCAGTACTTC.